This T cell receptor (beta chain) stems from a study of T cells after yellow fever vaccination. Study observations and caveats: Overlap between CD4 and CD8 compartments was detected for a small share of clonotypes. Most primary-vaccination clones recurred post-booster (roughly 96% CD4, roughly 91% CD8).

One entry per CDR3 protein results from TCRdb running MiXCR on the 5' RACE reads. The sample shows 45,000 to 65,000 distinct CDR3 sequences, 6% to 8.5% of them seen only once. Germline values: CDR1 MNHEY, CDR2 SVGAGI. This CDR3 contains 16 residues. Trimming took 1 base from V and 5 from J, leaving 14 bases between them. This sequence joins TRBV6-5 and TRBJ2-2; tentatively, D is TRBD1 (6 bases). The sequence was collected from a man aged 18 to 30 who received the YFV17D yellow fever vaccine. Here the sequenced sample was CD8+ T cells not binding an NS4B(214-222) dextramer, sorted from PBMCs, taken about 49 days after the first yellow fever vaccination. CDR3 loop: CASSYFPGERTGELFF. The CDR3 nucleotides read TGTGCCAGCAGTTACTTCCCAGGGGAGCGAACCGGGGAGCTGTTTTTT.